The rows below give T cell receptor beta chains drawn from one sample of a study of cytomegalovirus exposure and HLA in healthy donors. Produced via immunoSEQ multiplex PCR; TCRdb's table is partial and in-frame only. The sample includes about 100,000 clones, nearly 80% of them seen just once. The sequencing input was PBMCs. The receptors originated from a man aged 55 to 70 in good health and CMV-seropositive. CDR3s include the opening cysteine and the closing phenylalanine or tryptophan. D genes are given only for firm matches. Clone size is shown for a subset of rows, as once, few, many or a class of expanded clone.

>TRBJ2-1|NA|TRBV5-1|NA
TGCGCCAGCAGCTCCGGGACTCGAGGCAATGAGCAGTTCTTC
CASSSGTRGNEQFF
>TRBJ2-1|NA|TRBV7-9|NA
TGTGCCAGCAGCTCGAACAGGGTACCCTACAATGAGCAGTTCTTC
CASSSNRVPYNEQFF
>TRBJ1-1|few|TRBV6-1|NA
TGTGCCAGCAGTGAACGAACAGGGAACACTGAAGCTTTCTTT
CASSERTGNTEAFF
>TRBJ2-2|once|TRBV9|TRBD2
TGTGCCAGCAGCGTAGCCCGACTAGCGGGGGGCCGGAACACCGGGGAGCTGTTTTTT
CASSVARLAGGRNTGELFF
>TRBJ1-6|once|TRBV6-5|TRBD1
TGTGCCAGCAGTTGGGACAGGGTGAACTCACCCCTCCACTTT
CASSWDRVNSPLHF
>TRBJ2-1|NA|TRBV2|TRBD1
TGTGCCAGCAGGCCGGGACAGCCCTCTGAGCAGTTCTTC
CASRPGQPSEQFF
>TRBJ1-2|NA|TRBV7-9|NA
TGTGCCAGCAGCTTAGAGGGGGTCGCCAGAGGCTACACCTTC
CASSLEGVARGYTF
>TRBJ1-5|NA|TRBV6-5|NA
TGTGCCAGCAGTCACAACGGGGGGGATCAGCCCCAGCATTTT
CASSHNGGDQPQHF
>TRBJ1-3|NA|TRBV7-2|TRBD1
TGTGCCAGCAGCGGACAGGGGGCAACTGGAAACACCATATATTTT
CASSGQGATGNTIYF
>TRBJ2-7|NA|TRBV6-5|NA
TGTGCCAGCAGAGAGGGAGGCCTAACCTACGAGCAGTACTTC
CASREGGLTYEQYF
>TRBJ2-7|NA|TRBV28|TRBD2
TGTGCCAAACCGAGTTTAGCGGGGGGGGATATCCCCTACGAGCAGTACTTC
CAKPSLAGGDIPYEQYF
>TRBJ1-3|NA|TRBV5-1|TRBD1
TGCGCCAGCAGCCTGGGACAGGGGGGAAACACCATATATTTT
CASSLGQGGNTIYF
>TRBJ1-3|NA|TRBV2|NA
TGTGCCAGCAGTGAACTAGGACAGAACTCTGGAAACACCATATATTTT
CASSELGQNSGNTIYF
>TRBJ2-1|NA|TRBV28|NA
TGTGCCAGCAGTCCCCTTTCGGGGGTGTCCTACAATGAGCAGTTCTTC
CASSPLSGVSYNEQFF
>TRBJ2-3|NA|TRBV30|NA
TGTGCCTGGAGTGGGGGGCAAATCACAGATACGCAGTATTTT
CAWSGGQITDTQYF
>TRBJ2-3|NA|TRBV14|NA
TGTGCCAGCAGCCAAGGGCAATCTAGCACAGATACGCAGTATTTT
CASSQGQSSTDTQYF
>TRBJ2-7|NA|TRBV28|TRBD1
TGTGCCAGCAGTAGGGGGACAGGCGAGCAGTACTTC
CASSRGTGEQYF
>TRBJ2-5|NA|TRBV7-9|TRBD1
TGTGCCAGCAGCCCCCAGACAGGGGGCTTGGAGACCCAGTACTTC
CASSPQTGGLETQYF
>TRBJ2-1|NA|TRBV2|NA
TGTGCCAGCAGAGAAGTCGATGAGCAGTTCTTC
CASREVDEQFF
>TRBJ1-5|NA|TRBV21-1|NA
TGTGCCAGCAGCCCCCGCAGGGGAGAAAATCAGCCCCAGCATTTT
CASSPRRGENQPQHF
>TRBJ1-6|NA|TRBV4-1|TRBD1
TGCGCCAGCAGCCAAGGGGGACAGGGGAATTATAATTCACCCCTCCACTTT
CASSQGGQGNYNSPLHF
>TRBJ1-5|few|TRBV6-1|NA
TGTGCCAGCAGTGTGGGGGGTACGGGCTATCAGCCCCAGCATTTT
CASSVGGTGYQPQHF
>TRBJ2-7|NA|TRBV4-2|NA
TGTGCCAGCAGCTTGGAGGGGCGGACCTACGAGCAGTACTTC
CASSLEGRTYEQYF
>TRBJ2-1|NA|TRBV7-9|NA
TGTGCCAGCAATTTAGGGGGCGGGGGGAGCTCCTACAATGAGCAGTTCTTC
CASNLGGGGSSYNEQFF
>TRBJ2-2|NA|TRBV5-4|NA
TGTGCCAGCAGCTTCGGGCAGGGGAACACCGGGGAGCTGTTTTTT
CASSFGQGNTGELFF
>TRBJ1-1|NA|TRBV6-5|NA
TGTGCCAGCAGGCCTGGACAGCTGAACATTGAAGCTTTCTTT
CASRPGQLNIEAFF
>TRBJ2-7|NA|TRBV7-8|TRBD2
TGTGCCAGCAGCTTAGCGGCTAGCGGGGGGGCCAATCCCTACGAGCAGTACTTC
CASSLAASGGANPYEQYF
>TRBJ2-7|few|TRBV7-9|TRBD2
TGTTCCAGCAGCTTAGGTAGCGGGGGCCATCTCTCCTACGAGCAGTACTTC
CSSSLGSGGHLSYEQYF
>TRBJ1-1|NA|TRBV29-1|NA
TGCAGCGCCGGAGGGGGGGCCTATGAAGCTTTCTTT
CSAGGGAYEAFF
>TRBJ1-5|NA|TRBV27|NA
TGTGCCAGCAGTTCAACAGGGACCAATCAGCCCCAGCATTTT
CASSSTGTNQPQHF
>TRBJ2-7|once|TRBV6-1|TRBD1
TGTGCCAGCAGTGAGACAGGGATTTATCTCTACGAGCAGTACTTC
CASSETGIYLYEQYF
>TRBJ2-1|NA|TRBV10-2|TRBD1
TGCGCCAGCAGTGATGGACAGGGATACAATGAGCAGTTCTTC
CASSDGQGYNEQFF
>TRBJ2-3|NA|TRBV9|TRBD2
TGTGCCAGCAGCGTAGTGGCGGGACTAGCGGCAGATACGCAGTATTTT
CASSVVAGLAADTQYF
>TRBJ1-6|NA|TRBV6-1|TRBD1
TGTGCCATCCGGACAGGGGGCAGGAATAATTCACCCCTCCACTTT
CAIRTGGRNNSPLHF
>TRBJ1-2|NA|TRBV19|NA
TGTGCCAGTAGTAGGTGGGAGTCCTATGGCTACACCTTC
CASSRWESYGYTF
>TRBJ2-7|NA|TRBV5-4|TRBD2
TGTGCCAGCAGCGCGGGGGGGAGGGTTAGGGACGAGCAGTACTTC
CASSAGGRVRDEQYF
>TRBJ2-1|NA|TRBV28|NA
TGTGCCAGCACTTCGCTCCTAGGAAATGAGCAGTTCTTC
CASTSLLGNEQFF
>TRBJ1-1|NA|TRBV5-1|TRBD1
TGCGCCAGCAGCTTCCCGGACAGGGAGGCTGAAGCTTTCTTT
CASSFPDREAEAFF
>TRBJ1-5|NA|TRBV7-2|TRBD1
TGTGCCAGCAGCCCCGACAGGGGGCTGTATCAGCCCCAGCATTTT
CASSPDRGLYQPQHF
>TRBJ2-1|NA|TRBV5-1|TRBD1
TGCGCCAGCAGCTTAGAACAGGGGTCCTACAATGAGCAGTTCTTC
CASSLEQGSYNEQFF
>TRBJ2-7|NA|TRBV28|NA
TGTGCCAGCAGTCCCCCAGGGTCCCCGCGCGAGCAGTACTTC
CASSPPGSPREQYF
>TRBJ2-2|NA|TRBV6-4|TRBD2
TGTGCCAGCAGCCCCTCTAGCGGAGCTACCGGGGAGCTGTTTTTT
CASSPSSGATGELFF
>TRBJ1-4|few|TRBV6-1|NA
TGTGCCAGCAGTCCCTCGAGGGCTAATGAAAAACTGTTTTTT
CASSPSRANEKLFF
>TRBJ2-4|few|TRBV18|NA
TGTGCCAGCTCACCAAGCGCGCCTCAAAACATTCAGTACTTC
CASSPSAPQNIQYF
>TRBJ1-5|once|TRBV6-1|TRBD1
TGTGCCAGCAGTGAACCCTCGACAGGGAGCCAGCCCCAGCATTTT
CASSEPSTGSQPQHF
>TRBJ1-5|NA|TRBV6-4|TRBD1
TGTGCCAGGATACAGGGGGCGAGGAGCAATCAGCCCCAGCATTTT
CARIQGARSNQPQHF
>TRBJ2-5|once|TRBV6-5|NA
TGTGCCAGCAGTTACTCGAAGGGGGGGGAGTGGGAGACCCAGTACTTC
CASSYSKGGEWETQYF
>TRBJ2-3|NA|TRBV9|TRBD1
TGTGCCAGCAGCTCCATCGGACAGGGGGCCACAGATACGCAGTATTTT
CASSSIGQGATDTQYF
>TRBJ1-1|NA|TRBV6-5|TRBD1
TGTGCCAGCAGTTACTGGACAGGGGGGAACACTGAAGCTTTCTTT
CASSYWTGGNTEAFF
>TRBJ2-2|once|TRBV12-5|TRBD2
TGTGCTAGTGGTCTAACACAATCCAGGGGACTAGCGGTTTACACCGGAGAGCTGTTTTTT
CASGLTQSRGLAVYTGELFF